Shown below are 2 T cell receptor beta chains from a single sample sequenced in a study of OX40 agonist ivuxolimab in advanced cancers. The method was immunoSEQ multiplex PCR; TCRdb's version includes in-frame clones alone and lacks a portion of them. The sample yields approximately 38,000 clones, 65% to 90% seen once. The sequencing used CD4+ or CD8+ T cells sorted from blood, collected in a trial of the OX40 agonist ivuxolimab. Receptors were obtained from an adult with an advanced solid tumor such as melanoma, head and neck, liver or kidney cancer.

This CDR3 is CAWSSRDSIEAFF. The CDR3, as DNA: TGTGCCTGGAGTTCCCGGGATTCGATTGAAGCTTTCTTT. This chain links TRBV30 with TRBJ1-1; D not resolved. Germline V gene sequence: CDR1 GTSNPN, CDR2 SVGIG (reference sequence). The V end lost 2 bases, the J end lost 7 bases, and 14 bases lay between the germline ends. The CDR3 is made up of 13 amino acids.

The DNA for the CDR3 is TGTGCCAGCATCGGGGGCGCAGAAGGTACTGAAGCTTTCTTT. Amino acids: CASIGGAEGTEAFF. V is TRBV6-5 and J is TRBJ1-1; a weak D match, TRBD1 (6 bases). V dropped 7 bases and J dropped 5 bases, with 17 bases sitting between them. Germline CDR1 MNHEY, CDR2 SVGAGI. This CDR3 is built from 14 residues.